What follows describes a single T cell receptor beta chain. The entry originates in a study of OX40 agonist ivuxolimab in advanced cancers. Sequencing used immunoSEQ multiplex PCR; TCRdb keeps in-frame clones, though not all of them. The table has more than 45,000 clones, about nine tenths seen once. CDR3 length: 17 residues. Germline lookup yields CDR1 SGHVS and CDR2 FQNEAQ. V dropped 5 bases and J dropped 2; count of bases not matched to a gene: 11. The sequencing used CD4+ or CD8+ T cells sorted from blood, collected in a trial of the OX40 agonist ivuxolimab. The sequence was collected from an adult with an advanced solid tumor such as melanoma, head and neck, liver or kidney cancer. The chain is built from TRBV7-8 and TRBJ2-5; 10 nucleotides agree with TRBD2. The CDR3 nucleotides are TGTGCCAGCAGCCCCTCCTCCTGGACTAGCGGACAAGAGACCCAGTACTTC. It encodes CASSPSSWTSGQETQYF.